Sequencing of this T cell receptor beta chain was carried out in a study of blood T cell repertoires in COVID-19. The CDR3 totals 16 residues. Germline CDR1 and CDR2: LNHDA and SQIVND (reference sequence). Losses at the gene ends were 5 bases for V and 1 base for J; bases not matched to a gene: 6. Produced via immunoSEQ multiplex PCR; TCRdb's table is partial and in-frame only. The table has roughly 300,000 clones, 80% to 90% seen once. This TCR derives from a man in his thirties or forties who had recovered from COVID-19. This chain joins TRBV19 and TRBJ2-1, with TRBD2 matching over 9 bases. Input material: PBMCs or T cells enriched from blood (not recorded which). The CDR3 sequence is CASSPVLAGSYNEQFF. Written as DNA, the CDR3 is TGTGCCAGTAGTCCCGTCCTAGCGGGATCCTACAATGAGCAGTTCTTC.